The 7 T cell receptor beta chains in this list originate from one sample, sequenced in a study of human T cells and chemical hapten exposure. Via MiXCR, TCRdb re-called the RACE reads, giving one row per CDR3 protein. Among 370,000 or so distinct CDR3 sequences listed, more than 4.5% were seen once. Indicated time point: patch test 1, 2 weeks after DPC sensitization. Treatment given: therapeutic diphenylcyclopropenone sensitization with weekly scalp DPC. Here the sequenced sample was whole blood, taken in connection with sensitization to the hapten diphenylcyclopropenone (DPC). Source of these receptors: a woman between 45 and 60 years old with alopecia areata. Some clones in this sample may be carry-over from other donors' samples.

At least ten counts were recorded for this clonotype. The chain links TRBV5-5 to TRBJ2-3, with a possible D match to TRBD1 (7 bases). Trimming stripped 4 bases from V and 13 bases from J, with 19 bases between. Germline V gives CDR1 SGHKS, CDR2 YYEKEE (reference sequence). The CDR3 has 13 amino acids. In DNA, the CDR3 is TGTGCCAGCAGCCCCGGAGGGGACAGCCTCAAGTATTTT. Translated, it gives CASSPGGDSLKYF.

This clonotype was observed many times. The chain recombines TRBV5-1 with TRBJ1-1; D ambiguous. The CDR3 covers 15 residues. Germline loops: CDR1 SGHRS, CDR2 YFSETQ. Trimming left V 1 base short and J 4 bases short, with 14 bases between. Written as DNA, the CDR3 is TGCGCCAGCAGCTTGAATCGAGATTTTCTCACTGAAGCTTTCTTT. Its protein product is CASSLNRDFLTEAFF.

The chain joins TRBV28 to TRBJ2-7; 8 bases are a match to TRBD2. CDR1 and CDR2 (germline): MDHEN, SYDVKM. The CDR3 is made up of 14 amino acids. V shed 7 bases and J 5 bases; nucleotides not matched to a gene: 10. The CDR3 region has the DNA TGTGCCAGCACCCGGGGGGGGATTGGCCACGAGCAGTACTTC. It specifies CASTRGGIGHEQYF.

This clonotype occurred many times. J is TRBJ1-2 and V is TRBV28; 9 nucleotides align to TRBD1. The length of the CDR3 is 17 residues. V gave up 5 bases and J gave up 7 bases; unmatched junction bases: 17. Looked up from germline, CDR1 is MDHEN and CDR2 is SYDVKM. CDR3 coding DNA: TGTGCCAGCAGTCCCTCCGGGACAGGGTACAGATCGAGTGGCTACACCTTC. Protein product: CASSPSGTGYRSSGYTF.

V gene TRBV5-6 combines with J gene TRBJ1-5; 8 bases align to TRBD1. Germline V CDR1 and CDR2: SGHDT, YYEEEE. The length of the CDR3 is 17 residues. J lost 2 bases, V lost 0 bases, and 7 bases had no gene match. Here the CDR3 reads CASSLGQGYGGNQPQHF. In DNA form, the CDR3 reads TGTGCCAGCAGCTTGGGACAGGGGTACGGGGGCAATCAGCCCCAGCATTTT.

This clonotype appeared many times. This chain connects TRBV7-2 to TRBJ2-3, with D maybe TRBD1 (5 bases). Germline CDR1 SGHTA, CDR2 FQGNSA. This CDR3 is built from 16 residues. The ends were cut back, 1 base at V and 6 bases at J, with 17 bases in the middle. CDR3 sequence: CASSLGFGASRDTQYF. The CDR3 region has the DNA TGTGCCAGCAGCTTAGGTTTTGGGGCCTCGCGTGATACGCAGTATTTT. Combining the CDR3 with reference TRBV7-2 and TRBJ2-3 gives the whole variable domain GAGVSQSPSNKVTEKGKDVELRCDPISGHTALYWYRQSLGQGLEFLIYFQGNSAPDKSGLPSDRFSAERTGGSVSTLTIQRTQQEDSAVYLCASSLGFGASRDTQYFGPGTRLTVL.

This clonotype was seen ten or more times. The rearrangement links TRBV7-6 to TRBJ1-6; a possible D gene is TRBD1 (6 bases). In germline, CDR1 is SGHVS, CDR2 FNYEAQ. V dropped 2 bases and J dropped 6 bases, with 8 bases sitting between them. The CDR3 has 14 residues. The CDR3 nucleotides read TGTGCCAGCAGCTTATGGACAGCTAATTCACCCCTCCACTTT. Its protein is CASSLWTANSPLHF.